This T cell receptor beta chain stems from a study of human T cells and chemical hapten exposure. In the study overall: An approximately 2 cm by approximately 2 cm inner upper arm patch received 2% DPC for sensitization.

Time point reported: patch test 1, 2 weeks after DPC sensitization. The treatment here: therapeutic diphenylcyclopropenone sensitization with weekly scalp DPC. Study-level findings and limits: Counts of TCRs expanded at PT1 correlated positively with patch test score. Donors, who had alopecia, may show an immune response that differs from healthy people's. The study found that DPC sensitization did not change TCRs above 1 in 1000 frequency.

A note on this clonotype: What it recognizes is unknown.

Trimming took 3 bases from V and 11 from J; bases not matched to a gene: 12. Germline V lookup: CDR1 MNHEY, CDR2 SMNVEV (reference sequence). This CDR3 spans 15 amino acids. TCRdb recomputed calls from the RACE reads with MiXCR, one row per CDR3 protein. Altogether about 120,000 distinct CDR3 sequences are present, about an eighth being singletons, with the ten largest covering around 0.99%. The receptor was derived from a man younger than 30 with alopecia areata. Some clones in this sample may be carry-over from other donors' samples. The chain employs TRBV27 and TRBJ2-1; 8 nucleotides agree with TRBD2. This specimen was whole blood, taken in connection with sensitization to the hapten diphenylcyclopropenone (DPC). In DNA form, the CDR3 reads TGTGCCAGCAGTTTGGCTAGCGGGTCCCCTGCTAAGCAGTTCTTC. Protein: CASSLASGSPAKQFF.